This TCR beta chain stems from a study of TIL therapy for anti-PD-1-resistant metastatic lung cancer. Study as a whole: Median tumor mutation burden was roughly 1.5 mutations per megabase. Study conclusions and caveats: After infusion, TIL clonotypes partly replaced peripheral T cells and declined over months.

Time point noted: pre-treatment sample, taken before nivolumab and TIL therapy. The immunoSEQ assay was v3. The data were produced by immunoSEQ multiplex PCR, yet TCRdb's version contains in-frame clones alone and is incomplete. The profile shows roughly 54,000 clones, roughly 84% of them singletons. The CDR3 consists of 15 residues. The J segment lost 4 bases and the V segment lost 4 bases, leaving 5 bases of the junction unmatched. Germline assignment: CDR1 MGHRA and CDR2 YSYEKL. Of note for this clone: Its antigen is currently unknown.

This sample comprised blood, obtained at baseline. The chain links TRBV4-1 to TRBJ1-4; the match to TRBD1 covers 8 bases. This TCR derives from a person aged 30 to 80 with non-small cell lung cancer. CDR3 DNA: TGCGCCAGCAGCCTTGGACAGGGCGTTAATGAAAAACTGTTTTTT. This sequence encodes CASSLGQGVNEKLFF.